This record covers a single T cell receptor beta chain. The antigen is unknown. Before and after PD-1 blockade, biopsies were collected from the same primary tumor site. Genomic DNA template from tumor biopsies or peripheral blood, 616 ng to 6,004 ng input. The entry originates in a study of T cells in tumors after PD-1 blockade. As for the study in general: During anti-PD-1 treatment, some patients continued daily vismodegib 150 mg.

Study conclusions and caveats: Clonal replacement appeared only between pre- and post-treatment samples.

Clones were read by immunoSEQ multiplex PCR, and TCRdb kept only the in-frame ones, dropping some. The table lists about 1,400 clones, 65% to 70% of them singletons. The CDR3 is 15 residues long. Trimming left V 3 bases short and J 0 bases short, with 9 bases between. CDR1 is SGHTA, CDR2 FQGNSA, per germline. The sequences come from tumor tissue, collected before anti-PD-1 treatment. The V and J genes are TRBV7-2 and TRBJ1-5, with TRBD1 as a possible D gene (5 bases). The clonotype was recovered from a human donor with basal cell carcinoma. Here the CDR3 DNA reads TGTGCCAGCAGCTTGACAGATTATAGCAATCAGCCCCAGCATTTT. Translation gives CASSLTDYSNQPQHF. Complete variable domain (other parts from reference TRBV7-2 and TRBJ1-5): GAGVSQSPSNKVTEKGKDVELRCDPISGHTALYWYRQSLGQGLEFLIYFQGNSAPDKSGLPSDRFSAERTGGSVSTLTIQRTQQEDSAVYLCASSLTDYSNQPQHFGDGTRLSIL.